The 29 T cell receptor beta chains below come from one sample, sequenced in a study of tumor-infiltrating lymphocytes in oesophageal squamous cell carcinoma. TCRdb itself ran the PCR reads through MiXCR, one entry per CDR3 protein. Here the sample spans approximately 18,000 distinct CDR3 sequences, around 44% being singletons. Sequencing was done on a sample of esophageal tumor tissue. The receptors here all came from a male donor with esophageal squamous cell carcinoma.

A word on this clonotype: The conserved final phenylalanine or tryptophan is absent from the CDR3, which likely points to a read error. The limits of the CDR3 on the DNA are not certain, so only TCRdb's listed CDR3 is given. The chain joins TRBV11-2 to TRBJ2-4; TRBD2, the table's D call, was not compared with the DNA. The V gene's germline CDR1 is SGHAT and CDR2 FQNNGV. The CDR3 has 10 residues if both end residues are counted. CDR3 loop: CASSKLAARD.

The chain recombines TRBV7-2 with TRBJ2-1, with 7 bases aligning to TRBD2. J lost 4 bases, V lost 5 bases, and 8 bases had no gene match. Looked up from germline, CDR1 is SGHTA and CDR2 is FQGNSA. This CDR3 comprises 15 residues. This CDR3 reads CASSRYGRSYNEQFF. CDR3 in DNA: TGTGCCAGCAGCAGGTACGGGAGGTCTTACAATGAGCAGTTCTTC.

Notes on this clonotype: The conserved closing phenylalanine or tryptophan is absent in this CDR3, likely reflecting a read error. No DNA is shown, since the ends of the CDR3 on it are uncertain; the CDR3 is the one TCRdb lists. The chain links TRBV7-2 to TRBJ2-6; the table's D call TRBD2 went unverified against the DNA. The CDR3 is made up of 15 amino acids, end residues included. CDR1 is SGHTA, CDR2 FQGNSA, per germline. The CDR3 loop is CASSPTRAYEQYFGA.

The chain joins TRBV7-6 to TRBJ2-4; D gene ambiguous. The J call may be mistaken, given a closer DNA end match to TRBJ2-7. The germline V gene encodes CDR1 SGHVS and CDR2 FNYEAQ. The CDR3 has 14 residues. CDR3 sequence reads: CASSPSGAKGEQYF. The CDR3, as DNA: TGTGCCAGCAGCCCCTCTGGCGCTAAGGGCGAGCAGTACTTC.

The CDR3 DNA reads as TGTGCCAGCAGCGTGACAGGCGTCGGCTCCTACGAGCAGTACTTC. Its translation: CASSVTGVGSYEQYF. The genes are TRBV6-5 and TRBJ2-3, with D perhaps TRBD1 (6 bases). TRBJ2-7 matches the DNA end more closely, so the J call is doubtful. The germline CDR1 and CDR2 sequences are MNHEY and SVGAGI. This CDR3 spans 15 amino acids.

This clonotype was counted a few times. Because it lacks the conserved phenylalanine or tryptophan at the end, this CDR3 is likely a read error. The limits of the CDR3 on the DNA are not certain, so only TCRdb's listed CDR3 is given. The chain carries TRBV5-1 and TRBJ2-7; the D call TRBD1 from the table was never checked on the DNA. Per the germline V gene, CDR1 is SGHRS and CDR2 is YFSETQ. The CDR3 region is 16 residues in length, termini included. The CDR3 protein is CASSPDRGSYGYTFGS.

This clonotype was seen at least ten times. The V and J genes are TRBV24-1 and TRBJ2-7; D might be TRBD1 (6 bases). The V gene's germline CDR1 is KGHDR and CDR2 SFDVKD. V lost 4 bases and J lost 3, with 9 bases in between. The CDR3 spans 13 residues. CDR3 DNA sequence: TGTGCCACCAGTGACCTGGACAGCTACGAGCAGTACTTC. Translated: CATSDLDSYEQYF.

This chain joins TRBV15 and TRBJ2-7, with D perhaps TRBD1 (6 bases). Matching the DNA end better, TRBJ2-4 makes the J call doubtful. The CDR3 totals 14 residues. Germline CDR1 LNHNV, CDR2 YYDKDF (reference sequence). DNA for the CDR3: TGTGCCACCAGCAAGGACAGAGACAAAAACATTCAGTACTTC. It translates to CATSKDRDKNIQYF.

The chain has TRBV6-5 and TRBJ2-3; D gene uncertain. Germline V lookup: CDR1 MNHEY, CDR2 SVGAGI. The CDR3 loop spans 12 amino acids. Trimming stripped 7 bases from V and 3 bases from J, with 8 bases between. The CDR3 sequence is CASTSRTDTQYF. Written as DNA, the CDR3 is TGTGCCAGCACTAGTCGGACAGATACGCAGTATTTT.

The table lists this clonotype with many counts. This sequence joins TRBV7-8 and TRBJ2-2; D is ambiguous. CDR1 is SGHVS and CDR2 is FQNEAQ in the germline V gene. V was trimmed by 2 bases and J by 2 bases, leaving 0 bases between them. The CDR3 runs 12 residues. CDR3 sequence (DNA): TGTGCCAGCAGCTTAAACACCGGGGAGCTGTTTTTT. Its protein product is CASSLNTGELFF.

Turning to this clonotype: This clone may be a read error of a much larger clone one base away. The chain recombines TRBV5-1 with TRBJ2-7, with D uncertain. The germline V and J ends were trimmed by 2 bases and 7 bases, with 16 bases remaining between them. Germline V gene data show CDR1 as SGHRS and CDR2 as YFSETQ. CDR3 length: 14 residues. The CDR3: CASSFGVAKDEQYF. The CDR3 region has the DNA TGCGCCAGCAGCTTTGGTGTGGCGAAGGATGAGCAGTACTTC.

This rearrangement joins TRBV6-1 to TRBJ2-2; D gene ambiguous. The CDR3 is 14 residues long. Germline V CDR1 and CDR2: MNHNS, SASEGT. Deletions cut 5 bases from V and 5 bases from J, with 12 bases between. Here the CDR3 DNA reads TGTGCCAGCAGTTCCGGGTCAGTTACCGGGGAGCTGTTTTTT. As protein: CASSSGSVTGELFF.

This sequence joins TRBV6-6 and TRBJ1-2; 7 nucleotides agree with TRBD1. The CDR3 runs to 13 residues. Trimming removed 3 bases from V and 4 bases from J; junction bases left unmatched: 2. Germline V gives CDR1 MNHNY, CDR2 SVGAGI (reference sequence). The CDR3 loop reads CASSYRDSYGYTF. The CDR3 nucleotides read TGTGCCAGCAGTTATAGGGACAGCTATGGCTACACCTTC.

This chain uses TRBV28 with TRBJ2-1; 8 bases map to TRBD2. Judging by the DNA end, TRBJ2-7 fits better; the J call may be wrong. This CDR3 is built from 16 residues. CDR1 is MDHEN and CDR2 is SYDVKM in the germline V gene. CDR3 nucleotide sequence: TGTGCCAGCAGAACCCTTAGCGGGACTGGGTACAATGAGCAGTACTTC. It specifies CASRTLSGTGYNEQYF.

This clonotype was seen a handful of times. CDR3 sequence: CASSLYRTSGASYNEQFF. The CDR3 DNA sequence: TGTGCCAGCAGCCTATATCGGACTAGCGGGGCCTCCTACAATGAGCAGTTCTTC. The chain is built from TRBV7-2 and TRBJ2-1; 12 nucleotides align to TRBD2. CDR1 SGHTA and CDR2 FQGNSA come from the germline V gene. This CDR3 spans 18 amino acids. V trimming: 5 bases; J trimming: 0 bases; junction bases outside the gene matches: 8.

In this sample, this clonotype turned up many times. Possible read error: a much larger clone is one base away. The rearrangement links TRBV5-6 to TRBJ2-5; no clear D gene. The V and J ends lost 2 bases and 3 bases respectively, with 2 bases between them. Per germline, CDR1 SGHDT and CDR2 YYEEEE. This CDR3 spans 11 amino acids. The CDR3 sequence: CASSFEETQYF. The CDR3 DNA follows: TGTGCCAGCAGCTTCGAAGAGACCCAGTACTTC.

In this sample, this clonotype turned up a few times. The rearrangement uses TRBV7-2 and TRBJ1-2; D not resolved. The ends were cut back, 5 bases at V and 7 bases at J, with 14 bases in the middle. There are 13 residues in the CDR3. CDR1 is SGHTA and CDR2 is FQGNSA in the germline V gene. DNA of the CDR3: TGTGCCAGCAGCGATCAGGTCTTGGTTGGCTACACCTTC. As protein: CASSDQVLVGYTF.

About this clonotype itself: The final CDR3 position lacks the conserved phenylalanine or tryptophan, pointing to a likely read error. No DNA is shown, since the ends of the CDR3 on it are uncertain; the CDR3 is the one TCRdb lists. The rearrangement links TRBV7-3 to TRBJ2-3; the table calls TRBD2, which could not be checked here. The CDR3 adds up to 16 amino acids, both ends counted. Germline V gives CDR1 SGHTA, CDR2 FQGTGA. CDR3 loop: CASSRLAGGGTQYFGP.

This rearrangement joins TRBV7-2 to TRBJ2-7; a weak D match, TRBD2 (5 bases). The V and J ends lost 4 bases and 0 bases respectively, with 10 bases between them. CDR1 and CDR2 from the germline V gene are SGHTA and FQGNSA. The CDR3 length is 14 residues. CDR3 sequence: CASSSYRGSYEQYF. CDR3 nucleotide sequence: TGTGCCAGCAGCTCTTACCGGGGCTCCTACGAGCAGTACTTC.

This clonotype was seen a few times. This chain joins TRBV12-3 or TRBV12-4 and TRBJ1-3; the D is unclear. The CDR3 runs to 15 residues. V lost 1 base, J lost 4 bases, and 11 bases lay in between. CDR3 sequence: CASSLEVALGNTIYF. The CDR3, as DNA: TGTGCCAGCAGTTTAGAGGTGGCCCTGGGAAACACCATATATTTT.

In this sample, this clonotype turned up once. The V gene is TRBV5-5, the J gene TRBJ2-5, with a tentative D call TRBD1 (6 bases). The length of the CDR3 is 15 residues. V lost 3 bases to trimming and J lost 2 bases, with 14 bases between them. Germline assignment: CDR1 SGHKS and CDR2 YYEKEE (reference sequence). CDR3 protein: CASSSTTGPQETQYF. CDR3 nucleotides: TGTGCCAGCAGCTCTACGACAGGTCCACAAGAGACCCAGTACTTC.

The chain uses TRBV6-6 and TRBJ2-3; tentatively, D is TRBD2 (5 bases). Trimming shortened V by 3 bases and J by 14 bases, and 33 bases separated the two germline ends. In germline, CDR1 is MNHNY, CDR2 SVGAGI (reference sequence). This CDR3 contains 18 residues. The CDR3: CASSYPERLALNTGELYF. CDR3 in DNA: TGTGCCAGCAGTTATCCCGAGCGGCTAGCCTTAAACACCGGGGAGCTGTATTTT.

This chain connects TRBV6-6 to TRBJ2-1; possible D gene TRBD2, 7 bases. The CDR3 runs 17 residues. Germline assignment: CDR1 MNHNY and CDR2 SVGAGI (reference sequence). The V end was cut by 4 bases, the J end by 0 bases, with 16 bases between. The CDR3 loop is CASSSSGEGGSYNEQFF. In DNA, the CDR3 is TGTGCCAGCAGTTCCTCTGGGGAGGGGGGCTCCTACAATGAGCAGTTCTTC.

This clonotype was found many times. This chain links TRBV28 with TRBJ1-5, with a possible D match to TRBD1 (5 bases). CDR1 is MDHEN and CDR2 is SYDVKM in the germline V gene. The V end was cut by 2 bases, the J end by 9 bases, with 14 bases between. The CDR3 is 14 amino acids. Here the CDR3 DNA reads TGTGCCAGCAGTTTAGGGACGGAGGTACGGCCCCAGCATTTT. It specifies CASSLGTEVRPQHF. The complete variable domain, with remaining parts taken from reference TRBV28 and TRBJ1-5, reads DVKVTQSSRYLVKRTGEKVFLECVQDMDHENMFWYRQDPGLGLRLIYFSYDVKMKEKGDIPEGYSVSREKKERFSLILESASTNQTSMYLCASSLGTEVRPQHFGDGTRLSIL.

The chain combines TRBV20-1 with TRBJ1-4, with D hard to call. The V end lost 6 bases, the J end lost 0 bases, and 14 bases lay between the germline ends. The germline V gene has CDR1 DFQATT and CDR2 SNEGSKA (reference sequence). This CDR3 spans 15 amino acids. The CDR3 spells CSARRRAATNEKLFF. CDR3 sequence (DNA): TGCAGTGCCCGAAGGCGGGCGGCAACTAATGAAAAACTGTTTTTT.

This clonotype was counted at least ten times. This chain connects TRBV7-9 to TRBJ2-7; 8 positions match TRBD1. The ends lost 5 bases at V and 2 bases at J; junction bases unmatched: 8. Germline V lookup: CDR1 SEHNR, CDR2 FQNEAQ (reference sequence). The CDR3 totals 15 residues. The CDR3 region has the DNA TGTGCCAGCAGCCTACTGGGGACAGGTCCCTACGAGCAGTACTTC. Its protein product is CASSLLGTGPYEQYF.

The table lists this clonotype with many counts. The rearrangement joins TRBV10-1 to TRBJ2-7; TRBD1 matches at 9 bases. The CDR3 contains 15 residues. Germline-derived CDR1 and CDR2 are WNHNN and SYGVQD (reference sequence). Trimming took 3 bases from V and 6 from J; bases not matched to a gene: 9. CDR3 protein: CASSDSGTGIGEQYF. The CDR3 nucleotides read TGCGCCAGCAGTGATTCCGGGACAGGGATAGGCGAGCAGTACTTC.

By share of the sample, this clonotype is large. The rearrangement links TRBV7-2 to TRBJ1-2; 8 positions agree with TRBD1. Germline V lookup: CDR1 SGHTA, CDR2 FQGNSA. Germline trimming cut 5 bases from V and 7 bases from J; bases unmatched to any gene: 12. The CDR3 totals 15 residues. This CDR3 is CASSPYLTGGGGYTF. The CDR3 DNA reads TGTGCCAGCAGCCCTTACCTAACAGGGGGAGGTGGCTACACCTTC.

This clonotype is medium-sized. This sequence joins TRBV7-2 and TRBJ2-1; 8 bases are a match to TRBD1. The germline V gene encodes CDR1 SGHTA and CDR2 FQGNSA. The CDR3 is 15 residues long. The V and J ends lost 2 bases and 5 bases, in that order; junction bases with no gene match: 5. The CDR3 reads CASSLRTGKHNEQFF. The CDR3 DNA is TGTGCCAGCAGCTTAAGGACAGGGAAGCACAATGAGCAGTTCTTC. Full variable domain (rest looked up from reference TRBV7-2 and TRBJ2-1): GAGVSQSPSNKVTEKGKDVELRCDPISGHTALYWYRQSLGQGLEFLIYFQGNSAPDKSGLPSDRFSAERTGGSVSTLTIQRTQQEDSAVYLCASSLRTGKHNEQFFGPGTRLTVL.